A single sample is the source of the 2 T cell receptor beta chains below, sequenced in a study of cytomegalovirus exposure and HLA in healthy donors. Method: immunoSEQ multiplex PCR; TCRdb's copy keeps in-frame clones and lacks some. The table shows 250,000 to 300,000 clones, with nearly 90% occurring only once. The sample was PBMCs. All receptors come from a woman between 18 and 29 years old in good health and CMV-seronegative.

V and J are TRBV28 and TRBJ1-1; perhaps TRBD1 as D (6 bases). Germline values: CDR1 MDHEN, CDR2 SYDVKM. CDR3 length equals 16 residues. V shed 7 bases and J shed 4 bases, with 22 bases lying between them. CDR3 loop: CASISGGAVFGTEAFF. The CDR3 coding sequence is TGTGCCAGCATTTCTGGGGGCGCGGTTTTCGGCACTGAAGCTTTCTTT. Together with reference TRBV28 and TRBJ1-1, the CDR3 gives the full variable domain: DVKVTQSSRYLVKRTGEKVFLECVQDMDHENMFWYRQDPGLGLRLIYFSYDVKMKEKGDIPEGYSVSREKKERFSLILESASTNQTSMYLCASISGGAVFGTEAFFGQGTRLTVV.

The chain recombines TRBV6-5 with TRBJ2-2; D is uncertain. The germline V gene encodes CDR1 MNHEY and CDR2 SVGAGI. The CDR3 consists of 13 residues. The V end lost 6 bases, the J end lost 2 bases, and 7 bases lay between the germline ends. CDR3 sequence reads: CASSLLNTGELFF. CDR3 nucleotides: TGTGCCAGCAGCCTATTAAACACCGGGGAGCTGTTTTTT.